This is a list of T cell receptor beta chains from one sample in a study of shared clonotypes between healthy human individuals. The table came from immunoSEQ multiplex PCR; TCRdb's copy has only in-frame clones and leaves some out. The sample has a few million clones; 93% are singletons. The sequencing input was naive CD4+ T cells from PBMCs. The receptors derive from a young man in good health. Some clones in this sample may be carry-over from other donors' samples. Each CDR3 is given without its conserved first and last residue. The listing skips clone size in some rows; elsewhere it reads once, few, many or a size class.

cdr3_aa clone_size v_call
ASSSPGTGYSPLH . TRBV28
ASSERTVANEKLF . TRBV25-1
ASSGGAISEQY . TRBV10-1
ASSLKEGAGTGWADTQY . TRBV7-2
ASSESGVGSPLH . TRBV25-1
ASSFSRNTEAF . TRBV28
ASSSGGNSYNEQF . TRBV11-3
ASSVVGAEGAF . TRBV9
ASSLRTPMDTQY . TRBV4-1
ASSPTGDGPYEQY . TRBV6-1
SVGARASYGYT . TRBV29-1
ASRTGQETQY . TRBV6-5
ASGLTGAGELF . TRBV12-5
ASSEKTSGQEQY . TRBV6-1
ASRKEDGYT . TRBV28
ASSAGGTVNFEAF . TRBV5-1
ASSRGTSGTTDTQY once TRBV28
ASSQDRQAGLQQY . TRBV4-1
ASSLAGSTEAF . TRBV5-1
ASSFSTGDSYEQY . TRBV28
ASSLDTREAF . TRBV7-6
ASSLRAALHGYT . TRBV28
SVSSVNTEAF . TRBV29-1
ASSPGRMNEKLF . TRBV6-1
ASSSPGVAGTQY . TRBV28
ASSPQPPGNTEAF few TRBV28
ASSRSGQVAIRSGNTIY once TRBV28
ASSWAFRPYEQY . TRBV11-2
ASSLEGQPQH few TRBV28
AISESLGGDSSYEQY . TRBV10-3
ATSRVDGRNEQF . TRBV15
ASSEPRGRGDANYGYT once TRBV2
ASSPATVSNQPQH . TRBV18
ASSTKGREQF . TRBV7-2
ASSTTTTGPQAEAF . TRBV5-4
ASSLVDRDYEQY . TRBV28
ASNLPLGTGRTEAF . TRBV6-6